Listed below are T cell receptor beta chains from one sample, sequenced in a study of cytomegalovirus exposure and HLA in healthy donors. Generated by immunoSEQ multiplex PCR, the TCRdb table keeps only in-frame clones and is missing some. The data show some 130,000 clones, roughly 9.6% seen once. Input material: PBMCs. Every receptor here comes from a woman in her forties in good health and CMV-seropositive. Both conserved end residues are part of each CDR3. Each record gives: clone size, J gene, D gene, V gene, CDR3 protein, CDR3 DNA. D genes are given only for firm matches. Only part of the rows carry a size: once, few, many, or a class if the clone is expanded.

clone_size: few; j_call: TRBJ2-3; d_call: TRBD2; v_call: TRBV7-9; cdr3_aa: CASSPGLAGGTDTQYF; cdr3_nt: TGTGCCAGCAGCCCGGGACTAGCGGGGGGCACAGATACGCAGTATTTT
clone_size: few; j_call: TRBJ2-7; d_call: TRBD1; v_call: TRBV14; cdr3_aa: CASSPETGEGEQYF; cdr3_nt: TGTGCCAGCAGCCCTGAGACAGGGGAAGGCGAGCAGTACTTC
clone_size: few; j_call: TRBJ2-1; d_call: TRBD1; v_call: TRBV5-6; cdr3_aa: CASSLPWTGSNEQFF; cdr3_nt: TGTGCCAGCAGCCTCCCTTGGACAGGGTCGAATGAGCAGTTCTTC
clone_size: .; j_call: TRBJ2-1; d_call: TRBD2; v_call: TRBV29-1; cdr3_aa: CSAETSGGSYNEQFF; cdr3_nt: TGCAGCGCCGAGACTAGCGGGGGTTCCTACAATGAGCAGTTCTTC
clone_size: .; j_call: TRBJ1-1; d_call: .; v_call: TRBV2; cdr3_aa: CASSEYGAGSEAFF; cdr3_nt: TGTGCCAGCAGTGAATATGGGGCAGGGTCTGAAGCTTTCTTT
clone_size: .; j_call: TRBJ2-6; d_call: .; v_call: TRBV15; cdr3_aa: CATSRGQVGANVLTF; cdr3_nt: TGTGCCACCAGCAGAGGACAAGTGGGGGCCAACGTCCTGACTTTC
clone_size: few; j_call: TRBJ1-2; d_call: TRBD1; v_call: TRBV7-8; cdr3_aa: CASSSDRGQGYTF; cdr3_nt: TGTGCCAGCAGCTCAGACAGGGGGCAAGGCTACACCTTC
clone_size: few; j_call: TRBJ1-2; d_call: .; v_call: TRBV19; cdr3_aa: CASRDGTNYGYTF; cdr3_nt: TGTGCCAGTAGGGACGGGACAAACTATGGCTACACCTTC
clone_size: few; j_call: TRBJ1-4; d_call: .; v_call: TRBV9; cdr3_aa: CASSPGWSEKLFF; cdr3_nt: TGTGCCAGCAGCCCCGGGTGGAGTGAAAAACTGTTTTTT
clone_size: few; j_call: TRBJ2-3; d_call: .; v_call: TRBV19; cdr3_aa: CASSLARGDTQYF; cdr3_nt: TGTGCCAGTAGTCTCGCCCGGGGGGATACGCAGTATTTT
clone_size: .; j_call: TRBJ2-5; d_call: TRBD1; v_call: TRBV6-5; cdr3_aa: CASRQGDFRETQYF; cdr3_nt: TGTGCCAGCCGACAGGGGGATTTTCGGGAGACCCAGTACTTC
clone_size: .; j_call: TRBJ2-3; d_call: .; v_call: TRBV19; cdr3_aa: CASREQGVDTQYF; cdr3_nt: TGTGCCAGTAGAGAACAGGGTGTAGATACGCAGTATTTT
clone_size: few; j_call: TRBJ1-1; d_call: TRBD1; v_call: TRBV28; cdr3_aa: CASSTQGAEESEAFF; cdr3_nt: TGTGCCAGCAGTACACAGGGGGCGGAAGAGAGTGAAGCTTTCTTT
clone_size: few; j_call: TRBJ2-3; d_call: .; v_call: TRBV11-3; cdr3_aa: CASSAGLTGSTDTQYF; cdr3_nt: TGTGCCAGCAGCGCGGGACTGACTGGAAGCACAGATACGCAGTATTTT
clone_size: .; j_call: TRBJ1-1; d_call: TRBD1; v_call: TRBV18; cdr3_aa: CASSPDRGEAFF; cdr3_nt: TGTGCCAGCTCACCGGACAGGGGTGAAGCCTTCTTT
clone_size: .; j_call: TRBJ1-2; d_call: .; v_call: TRBV7-8; cdr3_aa: CASSPDLGNYGYTF; cdr3_nt: TGTGCCAGCAGCCCCGATCTAGGAAACTATGGCTACACCTTC
clone_size: .; j_call: TRBJ2-7; d_call: .; v_call: TRBV5-6; cdr3_aa: CASSFYRGTYEQYF; cdr3_nt: TGTGCCAGCAGCTTCTATAGGGGCACCTACGAGCAGTACTTC
clone_size: .; j_call: TRBJ1-2; d_call: .; v_call: TRBV7-9; cdr3_aa: CASSLDRAPYGYTF; cdr3_nt: TGTGCCAGCAGCTTAGACAGGGCCCCCTATGGCTACACCTTC
clone_size: .; j_call: TRBJ1-2; d_call: .; v_call: TRBV4-2; cdr3_aa: CASSQDQDSTGYGYTF; cdr3_nt: TGTGCCAGCAGCCAAGATCAGGACAGCACCGGCTATGGCTACACCTTC
clone_size: .; j_call: TRBJ1-1; d_call: TRBD1; v_call: TRBV2; cdr3_aa: CASRPGQGTGEAFF; cdr3_nt: TGTGCCAGCAGGCCGGGACAGGGGACTGGTGAAGCTTTCTTT
clone_size: few; j_call: TRBJ1-4; d_call: .; v_call: TRBV2; cdr3_aa: CASSYFRGNEKLFF; cdr3_nt: TGTGCCAGCAGTTACTTCCGGGGTAATGAAAAACTGTTTTTT
clone_size: few; j_call: TRBJ1-1; d_call: TRBD1; v_call: TRBV5-8; cdr3_aa: CASSLYRGSNTEAFF; cdr3_nt: TGTGCCAGCAGCTTGTACAGGGGGAGTAACACTGAAGCTTTCTTT
clone_size: few; j_call: TRBJ2-7; d_call: .; v_call: TRBV5-1; cdr3_aa: CASSLGDSTYEQYF; cdr3_nt: TGCGCCAGCAGCTTGGGAGACAGTACCTACGAGCAGTACTTC
clone_size: .; j_call: TRBJ2-5; d_call: TRBD1; v_call: TRBV6-1; cdr3_aa: CASSRQGEGETQYF; cdr3_nt: TGTGCCAGCAGCCGACAGGGGGAAGGGGAGACCCAGTACTTC
clone_size: .; j_call: TRBJ1-5; d_call: .; v_call: TRBV6-1; cdr3_aa: CASRDRSYSNQPQHF; cdr3_nt: TGTGCCAGCAGGGACAGAAGTTATAGCAATCAGCCCCAGCATTTT
clone_size: few; j_call: TRBJ1-2; d_call: TRBD1; v_call: TRBV10-3; cdr3_aa: CAISEDRAYGYTF; cdr3_nt: TGTGCCATCAGTGAGGACAGGGCCTATGGCTACACCTTC
clone_size: .; j_call: TRBJ1-1; d_call: .; v_call: TRBV5-1; cdr3_aa: CASSLPGPLNTEAFF; cdr3_nt: TGCGCCAGCAGCTTGCCAGGGCCGCTGAACACTGAAGCTTTCTTT
clone_size: .; j_call: TRBJ2-1; d_call: .; v_call: TRBV6-6; cdr3_aa: CASSYGTLPEQFF; cdr3_nt: TGTGCCAGCAGTTATGGGACTCTACCCGAGCAGTTCTTC
clone_size: .; j_call: TRBJ2-7; d_call: .; v_call: TRBV7-9; cdr3_aa: CASSLIDSYEQYF; cdr3_nt: TGTGCCAGCAGTCTCATAGACAGTTACGAGCAGTACTTC
clone_size: .; j_call: TRBJ2-1; d_call: TRBD1; v_call: TRBV7-9; cdr3_aa: CASSLATGYNEQFF; cdr3_nt: TGTGCCAGCAGCTTAGCGACAGGGTACAATGAGCAGTTCTTC
clone_size: many; j_call: TRBJ1-2; d_call: .; v_call: TRBV4-1; cdr3_aa: CASSQGPTVNYGYTF; cdr3_nt: TGCGCCAGCAGCCAAGGACCGACAGTTAACTATGGCTACACCTTC
clone_size: .; j_call: TRBJ2-3; d_call: TRBD2; v_call: TRBV18; cdr3_aa: CASSPKAGGITDTQYF; cdr3_nt: TGTGCCAGCTCGCCCAAAGCGGGGGGGATCACAGATACGCAGTATTTT
clone_size: .; j_call: TRBJ2-3; d_call: TRBD2; v_call: TRBV7-2; cdr3_aa: CASSPGRTSGSTDTQYF; cdr3_nt: TGTGCCAGCAGCCCGGGCAGGACTAGCGGGAGCACAGATACGCAGTATTTT